The next 17 T cell receptor beta chains were all read from a single sample in a study of OX40 agonist ivuxolimab in advanced cancers. Clones were read by immunoSEQ multiplex PCR, and TCRdb kept only the in-frame ones, dropping some. Of 50,000 to 75,000 clones listed, 75% to 95% were seen once; the top ten hold roughly 5.5%. Sequencing used CD4+ or CD8+ T cells sorted from blood, obtained in a trial of the OX40 agonist ivuxolimab. Every receptor here comes from an adult with an advanced solid tumor such as melanoma, head and neck, liver or kidney cancer.

The rearrangement links TRBV28 to TRBJ2-1; unclear D gene. The CDR3 contains 13 residues. Looked up from germline, CDR1 is MDHEN and CDR2 is SYDVKM. Trimming took off 2 bases at V and 6 bases at J, with 8 bases between the two ends. CDR3 DNA: TGTGCCAGCAGTTTAGGGCTCACCAATGAGCAGTTCTTC. Its protein product is CASSLGLTNEQFF.

This sequence joins TRBV6-5 and TRBJ1-1; D gene uncertain. The germline gives CDR1 MNHEY, CDR2 SVGAGI. V was trimmed by 3 bases and J by 1 base, leaving 6 bases between them. This CDR3 is 13 amino acids long. CDR3 residues: CASSYVWNTEAFF. The CDR3 DNA follows: TGTGCCAGCAGTTATGTATGGAACACTGAAGCTTTCTTT.

The chain carries TRBV5-4 and TRBJ2-5; 11 bases agree with TRBD1. The V segment lost 2 bases and the J segment 4 bases; nucleotides outside the gene matches: 1. Germline lookup yields CDR1 SGHNT and CDR2 YYREEE (reference sequence). CDR3 size: 14 residues. CDR3 bases: TGTGCCAGCAGCTTAGGGACAGGGGGAGAGACCCAGTACTTC. Its protein product is CASSLGTGGETQYF.

Relative to its sample, this clone is hyperexpanded. The genes are TRBV6-1 and TRBJ2-7; no definite D call. The CDR3 is 13 residues long. From germline, CDR1 is MNHNS and CDR2 SASEGT. V lost 3 bases, J lost 0 bases, and 6 bases lay in between. The CDR3 loop reads CASSDALSYEQYF. CDR3 nucleotide sequence: TGTGCCAGCAGTGATGCCCTCTCCTACGAGCAGTACTTC.

The gene calls are TRBV18 and TRBJ2-5, with 9 bases lining up with TRBD2. V lost 1 base and J lost 2; bases outside the gene matches: 14. CDR3 size: 19 residues. Germline V lookup: CDR1 KGHSH, CDR2 LQKENI. The CDR3 nucleotides are TGTGCCAGCTCACCACGTCTGCTAGCGGGAACGGGGAAACAAGAGACCCAGTACTTC. This codes for CASSPRLLAGTGKQETQYF.

The gene calls are TRBV7-6 and TRBJ1-3; 8 bases match TRBD1. This CDR3 region has 14 residues. Unmatched junction bases numbered 8, after V lost 5 bases and J lost 8 bases. Germline loops: CDR1 SGHVS, CDR2 FNYEAQ. The CDR3 nucleotides read TGTGCCAGCAGCCGTGACAGGGGATCATACACCATATATTTT. Encoded protein: CASSRDRGSYTIYF.

This clone was seen just once. CDR3 coding DNA: TGTGCCAGCAGTTTCTTGGGCTCTGGGGCCAACGTCCTGACTTTC. Amino acid sequence: CASSFLGSGANVLTF. The chain uses TRBV28 and TRBJ2-6; D gene uncertain. This CDR3 comprises 15 residues. Germline V CDR1 and CDR2: MDHEN, SYDVKM. Trimming cost V 3 bases and J 0 bases, with 6 bases left between them.

This chain links TRBV28 with TRBJ2-1; perhaps TRBD1 as D (6 bases). The CDR3 loop spans 14 amino acids. Germline CDR1 reads MDHEN; CDR2 reads SYDVKM. The V and J ends lost 7 bases and 0 bases respectively, with 10 bases between them. The CDR3 spells CASNGQISYNEQFF. As DNA, the CDR3 is TGTGCCAGCAACGGACAGATCTCCTACAATGAGCAGTTCTTC.

The V call is TRBV2, the J call TRBJ1-2; D is unresolved. Trimming left V 6 bases short and J 6 bases short, with 17 bases between. The CDR3 spans 14 residues. Germline V gene data show CDR1 as SNHLY and CDR2 as FYNNEI. This CDR3 reads CASSSLRAEDGYTF. The CDR3 DNA reads TGTGCCAGCAGCTCCCTAAGAGCAGAGGATGGCTACACCTTC.

This chain joins TRBV6-1 and TRBJ1-2; the D is unclear. V lost 0 bases and J 4 bases, leaving 18 bases between the germline ends. The V gene's germline CDR1 is MNHNS and CDR2 SASEGT. This CDR3 is built from 17 residues. The CDR3 DNA is TGTGCCAGCAGTGAAGCGCATGTCGGACTCCTCTTCTATGGCTACACCTTC. It encodes CASSEAHVGLLFYGYTF.

For this clone: Its ends do not fully match the called genes, so a read error is possible. The chain combines TRBV9 with TRBJ2-3, with a weak D call TRBD2 (5 bases). Per the germline V gene, CDR1 is SGDLS and CDR2 is YYNGEE. The CDR3 consists of 15 residues. The CDR3 region has the DNA TGTGCCAGCACCGTAAGCGGAACTAGCACAGATACGCAGTATTTT. It specifies CASTVSGTSTDTQYF.

This chain connects TRBV28 to TRBJ2-7; possibly TRBD1 or TRBD2 for D (7 bases each). Per germline, CDR1 MDHEN and CDR2 SYDVKM. The CDR3 totals 13 residues. Trimming pared 8 bases from V and 3 bases from J, leaving 14 bases between. CDR3 nucleotide sequence: TGTGCCAGCGGGCAGGGGGGGGTCTACGAGCAGTACTTC. Translating it yields CASGQGGVYEQYF. Variable domain in full (rest from reference TRBV28 and TRBJ2-7): DVKVTQSSRYLVKRTGEKVFLECVQDMDHENMFWYRQDPGLGLRLIYFSYDVKMKEKGDIPEGYSVSREKKERFSLILESASTNQTSMYLCASGQGGVYEQYFGPGTRLTVT.

The chain carries TRBV10-3 and TRBJ2-1; 8 bases map to TRBD2. Germline assignment: CDR1 ENHRY and CDR2 SYGVKD. The J segment lost 6 bases and the V segment lost 6 bases, leaving 4 bases of the junction unmatched. There are 13 residues in the CDR3. The CDR3 sequence is CAIRLAGLNEQFF. The CDR3 coding sequence is TGTGCCATCAGGCTAGCGGGCCTCAATGAGCAGTTCTTC.

The chain uses TRBV5-1 and TRBJ1-4; no reliable D call. The CDR3 sequence is 15 residues long. The V end lost 0 bases, the J end lost 4 bases, and 10 bases lay between the germline ends. CDR1 and CDR2 from the germline V gene are SGHRS and YFSETQ. Here the CDR3 DNA reads TGCGCCAGCAGCTTGGATGGCAGAGATAATGAAAAACTGTTTTTT. Amino acids: CASSLDGRDNEKLFF.

The chain combines TRBV11-2 with TRBJ2-1; 8 bases are shared with TRBD2. This CDR3 contains 15 residues. Germline loops: CDR1 SGHAT, CDR2 FQNNGV. V shed 5 bases, J shed 2 bases, and the junction held 5 bases outside the gene matches. The CDR3 DNA follows: TGTGCCAGCAGCCTTAGCGGGACCCCCTACAATGAGCAGTTCTTC. This sequence encodes CASSLSGTPYNEQFF.

This chain connects TRBV5-4 to TRBJ2-5; D remains ambiguous. Trimming cost V 4 bases and J 5 bases, with 9 bases left between them. Germline lookup yields CDR1 SGHNT and CDR2 YYREEE (reference sequence). This CDR3 region has 12 residues. CDR3 loop: CASSPGGETQYF. The CDR3 DNA is TGTGCCAGCAGCCCGGGTGGGGAGACCCAGTACTTC.

The rearrangement links TRBV5-1 to TRBJ2-2; D perhaps matches TRBD2 (6 bases). Trimming pared 0 bases from V and 6 bases from J, leaving 12 bases between. The CDR3 covers 15 residues. Germline values: CDR1 SGHRS, CDR2 YFSETQ. CDR3: CASSLASGVAGELFF. The DNA for the CDR3 is TGCGCCAGCAGCTTGGCATCGGGGGTCGCCGGGGAGCTGTTTTTT. Variable domain in full (rest from reference TRBV5-1 and TRBJ2-2): KAGVTQTPRYLIKTRGQQVTLSCSPISGHRSVSWYQQTPGQGLQFLFEYFSETQRNKGNFPGRFSGRQFSNSRSEMNVSTLELGDSALYLCASSLASGVAGELFFGEGSRLTVL.